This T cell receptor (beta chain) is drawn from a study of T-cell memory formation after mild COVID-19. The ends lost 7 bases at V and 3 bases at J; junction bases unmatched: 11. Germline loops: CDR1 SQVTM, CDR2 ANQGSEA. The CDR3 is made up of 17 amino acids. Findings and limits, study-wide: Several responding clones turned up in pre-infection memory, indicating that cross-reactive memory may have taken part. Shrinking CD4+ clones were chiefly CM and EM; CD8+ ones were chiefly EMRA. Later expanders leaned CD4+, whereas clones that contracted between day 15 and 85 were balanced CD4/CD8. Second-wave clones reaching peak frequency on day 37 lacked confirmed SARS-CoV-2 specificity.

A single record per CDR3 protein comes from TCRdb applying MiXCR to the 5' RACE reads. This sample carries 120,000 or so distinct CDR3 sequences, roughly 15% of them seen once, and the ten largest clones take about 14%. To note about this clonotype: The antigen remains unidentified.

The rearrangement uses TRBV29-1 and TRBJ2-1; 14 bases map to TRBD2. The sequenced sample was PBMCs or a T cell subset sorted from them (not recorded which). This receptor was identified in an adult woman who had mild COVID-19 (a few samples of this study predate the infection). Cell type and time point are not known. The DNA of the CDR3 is TGCAGCGCCACTGGGACTAGCGGGAGAGCAGACTACAATGAGCAGTTCTTC. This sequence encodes CSATGTSGRADYNEQFF.